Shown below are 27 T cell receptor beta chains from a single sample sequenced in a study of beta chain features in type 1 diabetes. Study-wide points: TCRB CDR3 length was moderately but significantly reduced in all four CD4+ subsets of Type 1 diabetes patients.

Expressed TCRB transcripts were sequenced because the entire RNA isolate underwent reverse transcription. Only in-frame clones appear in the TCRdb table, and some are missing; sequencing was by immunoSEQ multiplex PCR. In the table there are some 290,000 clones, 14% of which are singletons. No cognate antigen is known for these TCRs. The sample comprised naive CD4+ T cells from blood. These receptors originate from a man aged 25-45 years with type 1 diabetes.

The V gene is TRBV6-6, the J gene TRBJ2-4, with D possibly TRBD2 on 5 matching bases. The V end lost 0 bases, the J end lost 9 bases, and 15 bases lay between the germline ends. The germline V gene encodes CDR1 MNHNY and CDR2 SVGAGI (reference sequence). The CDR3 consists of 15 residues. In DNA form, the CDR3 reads TGTGCCAGCAGTTACTCGGGGTCCCTCGGAGGCATTCAGTACTTC. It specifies CASSYSGSLGGIQYF.

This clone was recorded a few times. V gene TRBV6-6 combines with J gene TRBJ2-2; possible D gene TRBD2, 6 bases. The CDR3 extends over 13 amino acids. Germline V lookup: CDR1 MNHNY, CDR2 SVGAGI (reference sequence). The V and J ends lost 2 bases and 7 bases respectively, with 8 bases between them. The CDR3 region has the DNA TGTGCCAGCAGTTACCTAGCGATCGGGGAGCTGTTTTTT. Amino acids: CASSYLAIGELFF.

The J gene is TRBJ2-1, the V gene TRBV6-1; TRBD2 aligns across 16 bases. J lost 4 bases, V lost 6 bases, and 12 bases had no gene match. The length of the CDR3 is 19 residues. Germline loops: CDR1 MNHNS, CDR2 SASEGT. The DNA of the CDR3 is TGTGCCAGCAGAGAAAAGGGACTAGCGGGAGGGCCGATTTACAATGAGCAGTTCTTC. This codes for CASREKGLAGGPIYNEQFF.

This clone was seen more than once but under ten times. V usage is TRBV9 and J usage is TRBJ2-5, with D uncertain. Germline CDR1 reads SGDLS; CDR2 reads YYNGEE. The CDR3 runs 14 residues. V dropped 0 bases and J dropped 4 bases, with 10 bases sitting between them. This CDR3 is CASSVDSSRETQYF. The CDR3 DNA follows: TGTGCCAGCAGCGTAGACTCTTCTCGAGAGACCCAGTACTTC.

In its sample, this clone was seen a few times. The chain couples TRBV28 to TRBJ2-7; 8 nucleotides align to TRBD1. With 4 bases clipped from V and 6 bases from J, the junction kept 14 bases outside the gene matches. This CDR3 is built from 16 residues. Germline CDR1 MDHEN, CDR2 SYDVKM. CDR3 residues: CASSSIGQGGSGEQYF. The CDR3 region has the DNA TGTGCCAGCAGTTCGATTGGACAGGGCGGTTCGGGCGAGCAGTACTTC. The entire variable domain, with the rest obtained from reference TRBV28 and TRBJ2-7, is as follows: DVKVTQSSRYLVKRTGEKVFLECVQDMDHENMFWYRQDPGLGLRLIYFSYDVKMKEKGDIPEGYSVSREKKERFSLILESASTNQTSMYLCASSSIGQGGSGEQYFGPGTRLTVT.

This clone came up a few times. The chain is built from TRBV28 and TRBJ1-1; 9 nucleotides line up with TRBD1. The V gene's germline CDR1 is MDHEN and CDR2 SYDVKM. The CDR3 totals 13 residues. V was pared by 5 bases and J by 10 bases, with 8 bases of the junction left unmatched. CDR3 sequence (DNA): TGTGCCAGCAGTCCCACGGACAGGGGCGTAGCTTTCTTT. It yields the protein CASSPTDRGVAFF.

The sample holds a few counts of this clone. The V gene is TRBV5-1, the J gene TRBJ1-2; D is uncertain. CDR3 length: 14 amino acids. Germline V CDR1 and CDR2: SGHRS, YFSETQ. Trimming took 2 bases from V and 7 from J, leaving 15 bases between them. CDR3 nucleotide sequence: TGCGCCAGCAGCTTATTGGAGGGAGTCGGTGGCTACACCTTC. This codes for CASSLLEGVGGYTF.

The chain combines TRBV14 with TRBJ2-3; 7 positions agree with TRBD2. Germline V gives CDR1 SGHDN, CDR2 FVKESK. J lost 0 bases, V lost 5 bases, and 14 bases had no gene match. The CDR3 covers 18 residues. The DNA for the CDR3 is TGTGCCAGCAGCTTCCGGGACTACCGCACTCCTAGCACAGATACGCAGTATTTT. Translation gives CASSFRDYRTPSTDTQYF.

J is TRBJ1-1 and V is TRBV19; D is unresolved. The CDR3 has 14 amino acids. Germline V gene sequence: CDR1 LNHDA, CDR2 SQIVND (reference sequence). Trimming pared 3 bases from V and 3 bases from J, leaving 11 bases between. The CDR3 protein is CASSIWSEDTEAFF. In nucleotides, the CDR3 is TGTGCCAGTAGTATTTGGAGCGAGGACACTGAAGCTTTCTTT.

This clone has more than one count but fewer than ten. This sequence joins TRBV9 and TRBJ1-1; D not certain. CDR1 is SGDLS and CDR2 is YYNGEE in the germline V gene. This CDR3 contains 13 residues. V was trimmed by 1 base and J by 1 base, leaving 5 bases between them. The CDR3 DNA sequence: TGTGCCAGCAGCGTAAGTAGGAACACTGAAGCTTTCTTT. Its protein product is CASSVSRNTEAFF.

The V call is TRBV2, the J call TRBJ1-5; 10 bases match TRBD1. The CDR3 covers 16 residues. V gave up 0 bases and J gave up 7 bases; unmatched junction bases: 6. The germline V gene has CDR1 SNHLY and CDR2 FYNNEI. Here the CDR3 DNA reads TGTGCCAGCAGTGAAGCGGGGGACAGGGGTAACCAGCCCCAGCATTTT. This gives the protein CASSEAGDRGNQPQHF. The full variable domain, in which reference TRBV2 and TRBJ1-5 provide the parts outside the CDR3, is EPEVTQTPSHQVTQMGQEVILRCVPISNHLYFYWYRQILGQKVEFLVSFYNNEISEKSEIFDDQFSVERPDGSNFTLKIRSTKLEDSAMYFCASSEAGDRGNQPQHFGDGTRLSIL.

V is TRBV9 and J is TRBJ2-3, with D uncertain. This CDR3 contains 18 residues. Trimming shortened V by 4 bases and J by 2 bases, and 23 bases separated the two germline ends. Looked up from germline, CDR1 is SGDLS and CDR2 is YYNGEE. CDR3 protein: CASSQPESVREITDTQYF. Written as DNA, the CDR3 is TGTGCCAGCAGCCAACCCGAATCGGTTCGTGAGATCACAGATACGCAGTATTTT. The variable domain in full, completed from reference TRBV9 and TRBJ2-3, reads DSGVTQTPKHLITATGQRVTLRCSPRSGDLSVYWYQQSLDQGLQFLIQYYNGEERAKGNILERFSAQQFPDLHSELNLSSLELGDSALYFCASSQPESVREITDTQYFGPGTRLTVL.

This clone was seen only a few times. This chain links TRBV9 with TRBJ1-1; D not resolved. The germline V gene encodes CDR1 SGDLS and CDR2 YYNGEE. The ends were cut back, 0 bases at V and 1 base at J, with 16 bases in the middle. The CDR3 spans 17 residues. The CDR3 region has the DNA TGTGCCAGCAGCGTAGGTTTCACGCGGTCGGGGAACACTGAAGCTTTCTTT. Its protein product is CASSVGFTRSGNTEAFF.

CDR3 in DNA: TGTGCCAGCAGCTTAGCGGTCGACACGAGAGGCTACACCTTC. It encodes CASSLAVDTRGYTF. The chain employs TRBV7-9 and TRBJ1-2; D is unclear. This CDR3 has 14 residues. V lost 0 bases to trimming and J lost 8 bases, with 13 bases between them. The germline CDR1 and CDR2 sequences are SEHNR and FQNEAQ (reference sequence).

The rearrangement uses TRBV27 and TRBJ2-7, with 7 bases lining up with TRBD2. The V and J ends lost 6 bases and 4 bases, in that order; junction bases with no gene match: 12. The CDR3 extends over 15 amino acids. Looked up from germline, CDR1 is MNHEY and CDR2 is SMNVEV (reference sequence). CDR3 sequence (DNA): TGTGCCAGCAGATTCTATCGCGGGAGCGTATACGAGCAGTACTTC. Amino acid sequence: CASRFYRGSVYEQYF.

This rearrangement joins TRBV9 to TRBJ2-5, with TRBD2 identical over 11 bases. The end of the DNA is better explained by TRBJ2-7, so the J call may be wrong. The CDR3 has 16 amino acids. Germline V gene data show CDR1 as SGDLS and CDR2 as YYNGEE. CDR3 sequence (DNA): TGTGCCAGCAGCGTAGTGGGGACTAGCGGATCGCACGAGCAGTACTTC. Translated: CASSVVGTSGSHEQYF.

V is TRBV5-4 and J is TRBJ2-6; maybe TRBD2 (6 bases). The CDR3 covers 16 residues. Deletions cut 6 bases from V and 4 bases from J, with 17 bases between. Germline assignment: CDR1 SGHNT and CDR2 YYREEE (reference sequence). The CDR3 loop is CASNPGVRTGANVLTF. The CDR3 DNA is TGTGCCAGCAACCCGGGGGTTCGGACGGGGGCCAACGTCCTGACTTTC.

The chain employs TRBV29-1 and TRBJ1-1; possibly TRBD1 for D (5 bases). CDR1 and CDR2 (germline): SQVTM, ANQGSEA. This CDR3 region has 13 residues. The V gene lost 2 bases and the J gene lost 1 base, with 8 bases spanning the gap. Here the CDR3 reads CSVEQGWNTEAFF. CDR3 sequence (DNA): TGCAGCGTTGAACAGGGCTGGAACACTGAAGCTTTCTTT. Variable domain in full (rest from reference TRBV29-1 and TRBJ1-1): SAVISQKPSRDICQRGTSLTIQCQVDSQVTMMFWYRQQPGQSLTLIATANQGSEATYESGFVIDKFPISRPNLTFSTLTVSNMSPEDSSIYLCSVEQGWNTEAFFGQGTRLTVV.

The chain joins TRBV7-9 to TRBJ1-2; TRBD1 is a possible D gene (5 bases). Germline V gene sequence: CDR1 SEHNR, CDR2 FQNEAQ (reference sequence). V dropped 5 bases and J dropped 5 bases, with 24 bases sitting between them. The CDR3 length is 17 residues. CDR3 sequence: CASSPTRSGARLYGYTF. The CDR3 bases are TGTGCCAGCAGCCCCACCCGCTCTGGGGCTAGGTTGTATGGCTACACCTTC.

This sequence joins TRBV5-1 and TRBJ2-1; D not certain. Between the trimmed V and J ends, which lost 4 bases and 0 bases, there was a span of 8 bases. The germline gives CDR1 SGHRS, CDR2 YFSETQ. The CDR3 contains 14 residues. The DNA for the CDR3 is TGCGCCAGCAGCGCAGATTCCTCCTACAATGAGCAGTTCTTC. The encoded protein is CASSADSSYNEQFF.

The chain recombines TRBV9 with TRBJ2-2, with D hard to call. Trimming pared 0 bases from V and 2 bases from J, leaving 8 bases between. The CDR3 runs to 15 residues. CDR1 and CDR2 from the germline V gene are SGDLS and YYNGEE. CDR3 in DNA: TGTGCCAGCAGCGTAGGCACTCCAAACACCGGGGAGCTGTTTTTT. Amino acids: CASSVGTPNTGELFF. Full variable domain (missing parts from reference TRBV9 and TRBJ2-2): DSGVTQTPKHLITATGQRVTLRCSPRSGDLSVYWYQQSLDQGLQFLIQYYNGEERAKGNILERFSAQQFPDLHSELNLSSLELGDSALYFCASSVGTPNTGELFFGEGSRLTVL.

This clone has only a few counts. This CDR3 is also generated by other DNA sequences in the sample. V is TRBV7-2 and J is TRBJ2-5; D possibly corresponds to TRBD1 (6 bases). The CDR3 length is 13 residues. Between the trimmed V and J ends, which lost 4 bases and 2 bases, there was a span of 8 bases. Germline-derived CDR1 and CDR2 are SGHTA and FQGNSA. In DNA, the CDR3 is TGTGCCAGCAGCTACGGACAGCAAGAGACCCAGTACTTC. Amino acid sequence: CASSYGQQETQYF.

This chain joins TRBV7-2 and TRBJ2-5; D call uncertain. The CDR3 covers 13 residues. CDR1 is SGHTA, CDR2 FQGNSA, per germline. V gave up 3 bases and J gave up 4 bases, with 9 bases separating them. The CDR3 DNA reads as TGTGCCAGCAGCTTGGCAGGCACAGAGACCCAGTACTTC. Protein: CASSLAGTETQYF.

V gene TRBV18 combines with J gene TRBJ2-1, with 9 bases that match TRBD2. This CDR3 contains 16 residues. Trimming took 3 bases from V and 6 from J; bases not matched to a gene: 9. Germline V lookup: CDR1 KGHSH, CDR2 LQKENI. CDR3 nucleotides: TGTGCCAGCTCACCGATAGCGGGAGTGGGCGTCAATGAGCAGTTCTTC. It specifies CASSPIAGVGVNEQFF.

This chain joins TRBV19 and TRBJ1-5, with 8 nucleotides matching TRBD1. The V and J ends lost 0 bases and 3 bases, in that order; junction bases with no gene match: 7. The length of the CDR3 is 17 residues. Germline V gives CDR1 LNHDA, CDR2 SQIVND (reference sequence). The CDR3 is CASSIDLLGQDNQPQHF. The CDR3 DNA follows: TGTGCCAGTAGTATAGATCTATTGGGACAGGACAATCAGCCCCAGCATTTT.

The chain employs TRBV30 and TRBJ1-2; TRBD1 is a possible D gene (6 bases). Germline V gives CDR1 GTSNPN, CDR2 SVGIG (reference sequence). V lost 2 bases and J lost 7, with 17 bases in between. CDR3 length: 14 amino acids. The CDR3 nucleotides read TGTGCCTGGAGTATCCCGGGGGGGGGCGCTGGCTACACCTTC. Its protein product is CAWSIPGGGAGYTF.

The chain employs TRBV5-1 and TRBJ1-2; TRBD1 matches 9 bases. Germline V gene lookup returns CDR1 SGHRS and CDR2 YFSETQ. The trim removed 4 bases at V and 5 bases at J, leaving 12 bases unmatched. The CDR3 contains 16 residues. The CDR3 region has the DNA TGCGCCAGCAGCGGGGGGACAGGGTCCGCCTCTTATGGCTACACCTTC. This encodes CASSGGTGSASYGYTF.